This entry lists 28 T cell receptor beta chains sequenced from one sample in a study of CD8 T cells in ankylosing spondylitis. TCRdb independently ran MiXCR on the 5' RACE reads; one entry per CDR3 protein. The profile shows about 220,000 distinct CDR3 sequences, roughly 25% of them singletons. The sequenced sample consisted of blood, either unsorted or a sorted T cell fraction (not recorded which). Receptors originate from a male donor with ankylosing spondylitis or in good health (not recorded which).

The J gene is TRBJ2-7, the V gene TRBV5-5; D perhaps matches TRBD2 (5 bases). The V and J ends lost 3 bases and 5 bases respectively, with 12 bases between them. The CDR3 has 13 amino acids. Germline V gene data show CDR1 as SGHKS and CDR2 as YYEKEE (reference sequence). DNA of the CDR3: TGTGCCAGCAGCTGGAGGTTGGCTGACGAGCAGTACTTC. Protein product: CASSWRLADEQYF.

This clonotype was detected a few times. The chain has TRBV6-1 and TRBJ2-1; D gene uncertain. Germline values: CDR1 MNHNS, CDR2 SASEGT. Trimming took off 9 bases at V and 9 bases at J, with 21 bases between the two ends. This CDR3 has 14 residues. The CDR3 DNA reads TGTGCCAGTGGGCCGTCGGCCCGGGTGGGTGAGCAGTTCTTC. This gives the protein CASGPSARVGEQFF.

Ten or more counts support this clonotype. V and J are TRBV5-1 and TRBJ2-3; 9 nucleotides align to TRBD2. The CDR3 consists of 16 residues. V lost 0 bases, J lost 0 bases, and 2 bases stayed unmatched. From germline, CDR1 is SGHRS and CDR2 YFSETQ. The CDR3, as DNA: TGCGCCAGCAGCTTGGCGACTAGCGGTAGCACAGATACGCAGTATTTT. It yields the protein CASSLATSGSTDTQYF.

The chain uses TRBV4-2 and TRBJ2-5, with D possibly being TRBD1 (6 bases). CDR1 and CDR2 from the germline V gene are LGHNA and YNFKEQ. Trimming removed 1 base from V and 4 bases from J, with 10 bases in between. This CDR3 has 14 amino acids. CDR3 protein: CASSQGTVRETQYF. The CDR3 DNA is TGTGCCAGCAGCCAAGGGACAGTCCGAGAGACCCAGTACTTC.

This clonotype was counted ten times or more. This chain uses TRBV12-3 or TRBV12-4 with TRBJ2-4; D is ambiguous. Between the trimmed V and J ends, which lost 2 bases and 1 base, there was a span of 15 bases. The CDR3 loop spans 17 amino acids. The CDR3 DNA reads as TGTGCCAGCAGTTTATCCCGACGGTTGTCCGCCAAAAACATTCAGTACTTC. Its protein is CASSLSRRLSAKNIQYF.

This rearrangement joins TRBV7-2 to TRBJ2-5; the match to TRBD2 covers 14 bases. The CDR3 contains 16 residues. V was pared by 1 base and J by 5 bases, with 3 bases of the junction left unmatched. Germline-derived CDR1 and CDR2 are SGHTA and FQGNSA. CDR3 coding DNA: TGTGCCAGCAGCTTAGTTGGGACTAGCGGGAGCGAGACCCAGTACTTC. Translated, it gives CASSLVGTSGSETQYF.

The chain employs TRBV29-1 and TRBJ1-1; 9 bases line up with TRBD1. The V segment lost 4 bases and the J segment 4 bases; nucleotides outside the gene matches: 1. Germline CDR1 SQVTM, CDR2 ANQGSEA. The length of the CDR3 is 12 residues. In DNA, the CDR3 is TGCAGCGTTGCGACAGGGGGCACTGAAGCTTTCTTT. This encodes CSVATGGTEAFF. The whole variable domain, remainder taken from reference TRBV29-1 and TRBJ1-1, is SAVISQKPSRDICQRGTSLTIQCQVDSQVTMMFWYRQQPGQSLTLIATANQGSEATYESGFVIDKFPISRPNLTFSTLTVSNMSPEDSSIYLCSVATGGTEAFFGQGTRLTVV.

This clonotype was observed at least ten times. This chain joins TRBV18 and TRBJ2-7; 11 nucleotides agree with TRBD2. CDR3 length equals 14 residues. V dropped 6 bases and J dropped 7; count of bases not matched to a gene: 8. Germline loops: CDR1 KGHSH, CDR2 LQKENI. The CDR3 here is CASSITSGSTEQYF. The CDR3 DNA reads as TGTGCCAGCTCCATCACTAGCGGGAGTACAGAGCAGTACTTC.

This clonotype was detected many times. The rearrangement links TRBV18 to TRBJ2-1, with D perhaps matching TRBD2 (6 bases). Germline V gene sequence: CDR1 KGHSH, CDR2 LQKENI. Trimming removed 7 bases from V and 3 bases from J, with 16 bases in between. This CDR3 contains 15 residues. The CDR3 is CASCPLGLNYNEQFF. In nucleotides, the CDR3 is TGTGCCAGCTGTCCCTTGGGACTTAACTACAATGAGCAGTTCTTC.

The chain is built from TRBV12-3 or TRBV12-4 and TRBJ2-3, with 10 bases aligning to TRBD2. Germline trimming cut 7 bases from V and 4 bases from J; bases unmatched to any gene: 11. The CDR3 is 16 residues long. CDR3 coding DNA: TGTGCCAGCACTAAAAGGATAGCGGGAGGCCCAGATACGCAGTATTTT. This sequence encodes CASTKRIAGGPDTQYF.

There are many counts of this clonotype. The chain uses TRBV12-3 or TRBV12-4 and TRBJ2-2, with D perhaps matching TRBD2 (6 bases). V lost 5 bases and J lost 3, with 19 bases in between. This CDR3 comprises 17 residues. CDR3 nucleotide sequence: TGTGCCAGCAGTCCCCGGGGTGGAGGGAGTGACACCGGGGAGCTGTTTTTT. Its protein is CASSPRGGGSDTGELFF.

Remarks on this clonotype: Because the CDR3 is missing its conserved closing phenylalanine or tryptophan, this is likely a read error. The gene calls are TRBV7-7 and TRBJ2-1; D is perhaps TRBD1 (5 bases). There are 15 residues in the CDR3. Germline V gene data show CDR1 as SSHAT and CDR2 as FNYEAQ (reference sequence). CDR3 region: CASSLVPGSYNEQFL. The CDR3 nucleotides read TGTGCTAGCAGCTTAGTCCCAGGGTCCTACAATGAGCAGTTCTTG.

The sample holds many counts of this clonotype. V and J are TRBV5-1 and TRBJ2-1, with 10 bases matching TRBD2. The length of the CDR3 is 17 residues. The junction had 11 bases not matched to a gene; V was cut back by 4 bases and J by 4 bases. Per germline, CDR1 SGHRS and CDR2 YFSETQ. CDR3 sequence reads: CASSPVASGSSYNEQFF. CDR3 in DNA: TGCGCCAGCAGCCCGGTGGCTAGCGGGAGTTCTTACAATGAGCAGTTCTTC.

The rearrangement links TRBV5-1 to TRBJ2-7, with 9 bases lining up with TRBD2. V shed 0 bases and J 5 bases; nucleotides not matched to a gene: 6. Germline V gene lookup returns CDR1 SGHRS and CDR2 YFSETQ. The CDR3 has 15 residues. The CDR3 protein is CASSLAQAGGHEQYF. The CDR3 DNA reads as TGCGCCAGCAGCTTGGCGCAAGCGGGAGGTCACGAGCAGTACTTC.

This clonotype has ten or more counts. V is TRBV12-3 or TRBV12-4 and J is TRBJ2-2; 7 nucleotides agree with TRBD1. V shed 6 bases, J shed 1 base, and the junction held 8 bases outside the gene matches. CDR3 length: 16 amino acids. For the CDR3, the DNA is TGTGCCAGCAGCGCCGGACAGGTGTTGAACACCGGGGAGCTGTTTTTT. Its protein product is CASSAGQVLNTGELFF.

The rearrangement uses TRBV20-1 and TRBJ1-1, with TRBD1 identical over 7 bases. Looked up from germline, CDR1 is DFQATT and CDR2 is SNEGSKA (reference sequence). V was pared by 5 bases and J by 1 base, with 10 bases of the junction left unmatched. The CDR3 contains 15 residues. The CDR3 here is CSAPDRDSKNTEAFF. DNA of the CDR3: TGCAGTGCTCCCGACCGGGACAGTAAGAACACTGAAGCTTTCTTT.

This clonotype was picked up a small number of times. V gene TRBV25-1 combines with J gene TRBJ2-3, with 7 bases matching TRBD2. The CDR3 consists of 15 residues. With 8 bases clipped from V and 2 bases from J, the junction kept 10 bases outside the gene matches. Germline CDR1 MGHDK, CDR2 SYGVNS. CDR3 nucleotide sequence: TGTGCCAGCTCCTTTGGGGGAGGGCCCACAGATACGCAGTATTTT. Translating it yields CASSFGGGPTDTQYF.

This clonotype is medium-sized in the sample. The J gene is TRBJ2-5, the V gene TRBV12-3 or TRBV12-4; D is unresolved. This CDR3 contains 11 residues. Trimming cost V 1 base and J 5 bases, with 2 bases left between them. The CDR3 sequence is CASSLGETQYF. The CDR3 DNA reads TGTGCCAGCAGTTTAGGGGAGACCCAGTACTTC.

This clonotype was observed a handful of times. V and J are TRBV10-3 and TRBJ2-7; 10 bases agree with TRBD1. Germline V CDR1 and CDR2: ENHRY, SYGVKD. The CDR3 is 15 residues long. With 0 bases clipped from V and 5 bases from J, the junction kept 4 bases outside the gene matches. CDR3 amino acids: CAISESGTGDHEQYF. CDR3 nucleotides: TGTGCCATCAGTGAGTCAGGGACAGGGGACCACGAGCAGTACTTC.

Comment on this clonotype: Sequence at one end of the junction differs from germline and may be a read error. The rearrangement links TRBV29-1 to TRBJ2-1; 8 nucleotides agree with TRBD2. Germline CDR1 is SQVTM and CDR2 is ANQGSEA. The length of the CDR3 is 14 residues. The CDR3 here is CSIDGTRYYNEQFF. CDR3 DNA sequence: TGCAGCATTGACGGGACTAGATATTACAATGAGCAGTTCTTC.

This clonotype was counted ten times or more. This chain joins TRBV12-3 or TRBV12-4 and TRBJ2-3; tentative D call: TRBD1 (6 bases). This CDR3 contains 15 residues. V was clipped by 5 bases and J by 4 bases, with 16 bases between them. The CDR3: CASSRKTGSSDTQYF. In DNA, the CDR3 is TGTGCCAGCAGTCGTAAAACAGGGAGCTCAGATACGCAGTATTTT.

In its sample, this clonotype was seen many times. V usage is TRBV18 and J usage is TRBJ1-2; D might be TRBD1 (6 bases). The CDR3 consists of 15 residues. Trimming cost V 0 bases and J 4 bases, with 12 bases left between them. CDR1 is KGHSH and CDR2 is LQKENI in the germline V gene. The CDR3 here is CASSPPRGGSYGYTF. The DNA for the CDR3 is TGTGCCAGCTCACCACCCAGGGGCGGGAGCTATGGCTACACCTTC.

This clonotype was counted only a few times. The rearrangement joins TRBV5-5 to TRBJ2-5; TRBD2 aligns across 10 bases. Germline V lookup: CDR1 SGHKS, CDR2 YYEKEE (reference sequence). The CDR3 covers 15 residues. V trimming: 0 bases; J trimming: 7 bases; junction bases outside the gene matches: 6. The DNA for the CDR3 is TGTGCCAGCAGCTTGGTTCTAGCGGGAGTGGCGACCCAGTACTTC. Amino acid sequence: CASSLVLAGVATQYF. The variable domain in full, completed from reference TRBV5-5 and TRBJ2-5, reads DAGVTQSPTHLIKTRGQQVTLRCSPISGHKSVSWYQQVLGQGPQFIFQYYEKEERGRGNFPDRFSARQFPNYSSELNVNALLLGDSALYLCASSLVLAGVATQYFGPGTRLLVL.

This clonotype has at least ten counts. The chain combines TRBV20-1 with TRBJ2-1, with D hard to call. Deletions cut 2 bases from V and 7 bases from J, with 15 bases between. Germline lookup yields CDR1 DFQATT and CDR2 SNEGSKA (reference sequence). The CDR3 length is 14 residues. The CDR3 protein is CSARTPALGNEQFF. CDR3 DNA: TGCAGTGCTAGAACTCCGGCCCTGGGGAATGAGCAGTTCTTC.

This clonotype was picked up many times. The chain links TRBV12-3 or TRBV12-4 to TRBJ2-1; 8 bases map to TRBD1. The CDR3 has 14 amino acids. Unmatched junction bases numbered 6, after V lost 7 bases and J lost 4 bases. The CDR3 is CASTGTGGYNEQFF. The CDR3 bases are TGTGCCAGCACCGGGACAGGAGGTTACAATGAGCAGTTCTTC.

The chain uses TRBV20-1 and TRBJ1-1; no clear D gene. Germline CDR1 reads DFQATT; CDR2 reads SNEGSKA (reference sequence). This CDR3 region has 14 residues. V lost 0 bases to trimming and J lost 5 bases, with 13 bases between them. CDR3 sequence: CSARESGWGTEAFF. The CDR3, as DNA: TGCAGTGCTAGAGAGTCGGGTTGGGGAACTGAAGCTTTCTTT.

This clonotype was seen many times. The rearrangement links TRBV7-6 to TRBJ2-2, with TRBD2 matching 10 bases. V was pared by 5 bases and J by 1 base, with 10 bases of the junction left unmatched. Germline V gene lookup returns CDR1 SGHVS and CDR2 FNYEAQ. The CDR3 sequence is 18 residues long. DNA of the CDR3: TGTGCCAGCAGCGCCCAAGCGGGAGGGCCAGGGAACACCGGGGAGCTGTTTTTT. Its translation: CASSAQAGGPGNTGELFF.

There are a few counts of this clonotype. V and J are TRBV2 and TRBJ2-6; D call uncertain. Trimming removed 11 bases at V and 4 bases at J, with 9 bases between. The CDR3 consists of 12 residues. Per the germline V gene, CDR1 is SNHLY and CDR2 is FYNNEI. The CDR3 loop is CAGGSGANVLTF. DNA for the CDR3: TGTGCCGGCGGATCCGGGGCCAACGTCCTGACTTTC.